The subject of this entry is one TCR beta chain. Antigen specificity is unknown. The PCR contained 60 Vbeta and 13 Jbeta primers. Using immunoSEQ multiplex PCR, the repertoire was profiled, and TCRdb retains in-frame clones only, with some absent. In the table there are about 170,000 clones, around 77% of which are singletons. These data originate in a study of cytomegalovirus exposure and HLA in healthy donors. Looking at the study overall: Most genotyped donors, roughly 83% of about 430, had Caucasian-associated genetic ancestry. Overall study results and limits: Roughly even sequencing depth across donors was the assumption behind the presence/absence analyses. The study put some 150 TCR beta chains on its list as cytomegalovirus-associated. Several of the most significant clusters appeared, in a later analysis, to be linked to common viral pathogens.

The receptor's source is a female donor in good health and CMV-seronegative. The sample taken for sequencing was PBMCs.

CDR3 sequence (DNA): TGTGCCAGCGGGACAGATAGCAATCAGCCCCAGCATTTT. Translated, it gives CASGTDSNQPQHF. The rearrangement uses TRBV6-5 and TRBJ1-5; 7 bases are shared with TRBD1. V lost 8 bases to trimming and J lost 0 bases; unmatched junction nucleotides: 1. Germline-derived CDR1 and CDR2 are MNHEY and SVGAGI. This CDR3 has 13 residues.